This T cell receptor (beta chain) was documented in a study of beta chain features in type 1 diabetes. Whole-study context: Age, gender, cell numbers and subset yield matched between patients and controls.

The study's findings and limits: Moderate but significant shortening of TCRB CDR3s was recorded in all four CD4+ subsets from Type 1 diabetes patients. VDJ junctions from type 1 diabetes patients carried fewer insertions and larger deletions.

Stem cell-like memory, regulatory, central memory and naive CD4+ cells were sorted via CD45RO/CCR7/CD25/CD127/CD95/CD27. The germline V gene encodes CDR1 KGHSH and CDR2 LQKENI. The germline V and J ends were trimmed by 4 bases and 2 bases, with 11 bases remaining between them. The CDR3 is 14 residues long. Reverse transcribing all isolated RNA meant expressed TCRB transcripts were sequenced. Repertoires were generated with immunoSEQ multiplex PCR, while TCRdb's copy carries only in-frame clones and drops some. The sample lists 150,000 or so clones; around a tenth were seen once. This clone was seen ten or more times. The antigen is not known.

This chain links TRBV18 with TRBJ1-2; D perhaps matches TRBD1 (5 bases). The receptor comes from a man younger than 35 in good health. Sequencing was performed on central memory CD4+ T cells from blood. The CDR3 DNA follows: TGTGCCAGCTCACTTTTGGACACCAACTATGGCTACACCTTC. This codes for CASSLLDTNYGYTF.